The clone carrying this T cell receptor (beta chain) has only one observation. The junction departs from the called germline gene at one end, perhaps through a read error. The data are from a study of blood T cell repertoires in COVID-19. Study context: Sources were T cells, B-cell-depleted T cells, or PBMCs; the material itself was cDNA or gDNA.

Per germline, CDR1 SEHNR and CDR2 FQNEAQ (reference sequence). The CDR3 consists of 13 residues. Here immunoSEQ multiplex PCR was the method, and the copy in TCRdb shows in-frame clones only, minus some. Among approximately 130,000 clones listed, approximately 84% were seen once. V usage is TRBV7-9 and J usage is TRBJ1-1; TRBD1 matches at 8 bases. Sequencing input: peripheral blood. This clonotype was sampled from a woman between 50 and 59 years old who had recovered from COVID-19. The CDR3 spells CASTLQGGTEAFF. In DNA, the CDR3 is TGTGCCAGCACCTTACAGGGGGGCACTGAAGCTTTCTTT.